What follows are 13 T cell receptor beta chains derived from one specimen sequenced in a study of blood T cell repertoires in COVID-19. Produced via immunoSEQ multiplex PCR; TCRdb's table is partial and in-frame only. The repertoire holds under 60,000 clones, with approximately 88% as singletons. The specimen was peripheral blood. The receptors here all came from a human donor with active COVID-19. The donor label of this sample is uncertain.

The genes are TRBV30 and TRBJ1-2, with TRBD1 matching 8 bases. Per the germline V gene, CDR1 is GTSNPN and CDR2 is SVGIG (reference sequence). V lost 0 bases, J lost 2 bases, and 8 bases stayed unmatched. The CDR3 has 16 amino acids. CDR3 loop: CAWSVAGGAGNYGYTF. In DNA, the CDR3 is TGTGCCTGGAGTGTGGCAGGGGGCGCGGGAAACTATGGCTACACCTTC.

V usage is TRBV7-8 and J usage is TRBJ1-2; perhaps TRBD1 as D (6 bases). CDR1 SGHVS and CDR2 FQNEAQ come from the germline V gene. The germline V and J ends were trimmed by 1 base and 4 bases, with 10 bases remaining between them. The CDR3 covers 14 residues. The CDR3 DNA is TGTGCCAGCAGCTTAGGGGGGCTTAGCTATGGCTACACCTTC. This sequence encodes CASSLGGLSYGYTF. Filled out from reference TRBV7-8 and TRBJ1-2, the complete variable domain reads GAGVSQSPRYKVAKRGQDVALRCDPISGHVSLFWYQQALGQGPEFLTYFQNEAQLDKSGLPSDRFFAERPEGSVSTLKIQRTQQEDSAVYLCASSLGGLSYGYTFGSGTRLTVV.

This clone appeared once. The chain combines TRBV2 with TRBJ1-1; no definite D call. V dropped 6 bases and J dropped 10 bases, with 18 bases sitting between them. Germline loops: CDR1 SNHLY, CDR2 FYNNEI. The CDR3 loop spans 13 amino acids. DNA of the CDR3: TGTGCCAGCAGCGCCGGGCCGGAGGGTCGAGCTTTCTTT. As protein: CASSAGPEGRAFF.

V and J are TRBV6-6 and TRBJ2-1; no clear D gene. CDR1 and CDR2 (germline): MNHNY, SVGAGI (reference sequence). The CDR3 has 15 amino acids. The germline V and J ends were trimmed by 6 bases and 3 bases, with 15 bases remaining between them. CDR3 in amino acids: CASRNRQDSYNEQFF. DNA for the CDR3: TGTGCCAGCAGAAACCGGCAGGATAGCTACAATGAGCAGTTCTTC.

The chain links TRBV4-3 to TRBJ2-7; D possibly corresponds to TRBD2 (5 bases). The CDR3 extends over 15 amino acids. V shed 0 bases and J shed 0 bases, with 9 bases lying between them. Germline CDR1 is LGHNA and CDR2 is YSLEER. CDR3 nucleotide sequence: TGCGCCAGCAGCCAAGAGGTAGCGAGCTCCTACGAGCAGTACTTC. It encodes CASSQEVASSYEQYF.

The chain carries TRBV19 and TRBJ2-3, with D possibly TRBD2 on 5 matching bases. V was clipped by 3 bases and J by 0 bases, with 7 bases between them. Germline values: CDR1 LNHDA, CDR2 SQIVND (reference sequence). The CDR3 sequence is 14 residues long. The CDR3 loop reads CASSIWTSTDTQYF. Written as DNA, the CDR3 is TGTGCCAGTAGTATTTGGACTAGCACAGATACGCAGTATTTT.

V is TRBV5-1 and J is TRBJ2-1; the match to TRBD2 covers 9 bases. The germline CDR1 and CDR2 sequences are SGHRS and YFSETQ. The CDR3 spans 16 residues. V lost 4 bases and J lost 5; bases outside the gene matches: 10. CDR3 region: CASSGSAGGSHNEQFF. CDR3 DNA: TGCGCCAGCAGCGGTTCGGCGGGAGGGAGTCACAATGAGCAGTTCTTC.

This clone was detected only once. The chain couples TRBV18 to TRBJ2-1, with 14 positions matching TRBD2. V dropped 5 bases and J dropped 12; count of bases not matched to a gene: 6. The CDR3 is made up of 14 amino acids. Germline V CDR1 and CDR2: KGHSH, LQKENI. CDR3: CASSGTSGGMGQFF. The CDR3 nucleotides are TGTGCCAGCTCAGGGACTAGCGGGGGCATGGGGCAGTTCTTC.

This rearrangement joins TRBV11-2 to TRBJ2-1, with a weak D call TRBD2 (7 bases). V was pared by 7 bases and J by 5 bases, with 18 bases between. Per the germline V gene, CDR1 is SGHAT and CDR2 is FQNNGV. The CDR3 spans 15 residues. CDR3 loop: CASTTAGAFDNEQFF. DNA of the CDR3: TGTGCCAGCACCACCGCGGGGGCGTTCGACAATGAGCAGTTCTTC.

The rearrangement joins TRBV27 to TRBJ1-1; no clear D. The CDR3 length is 15 residues. Trimming shortened V by 0 bases and J by 8 bases, and 16 bases separated the two germline ends. Germline V gene sequence: CDR1 MNHEY, CDR2 SMNVEV (reference sequence). In DNA form, the CDR3 reads TGTGCCAGCAGTTTATCGTGGGTAGGCCTCAGGGAAGCTTTCTTT. Protein product: CASSLSWVGLREAFF.

The rearrangement joins TRBV6-6 to TRBJ1-1, with D possibly TRBD1 on 5 matching bases. The germline V gene has CDR1 MNHNY and CDR2 SVGAGI (reference sequence). Trimming removed 4 bases from V and 8 bases from J, with 17 bases in between. The CDR3 spans 14 residues. DNA of the CDR3: TGTGCCAGCAGTTCCAGGGTGGAGATAAGCGAAGCTTTCTTT. Amino acids: CASSSRVEISEAFF.

CDR3 region: CASSQDRAGLPYF. DNA of the CDR3: TGTGCCAGCAGCCAAGATCGGGCAGGGCTCCCTTACTTC. J is TRBJ2-7 and V is TRBV3-1 (or the pseudogene TRBV3-2); maybe TRBD1 (5 bases). The CDR3 is made up of 13 amino acids. CDR1 and CDR2 (germline): LGHDT, YNNKEL (reference sequence). Trimming removed 0 bases from V and 13 bases from J, with 16 bases in between.

This chain uses TRBV5-1 with TRBJ1-6; D not resolved. In germline, CDR1 is SGHRS, CDR2 YFSETQ. The germline V and J ends were trimmed by 0 bases and 0 bases, with 4 bases remaining between them. The length of the CDR3 is 15 residues. The CDR3 region has the DNA TGCGCCAGCAGCTTGGGGAGCTCCTATAATTCACCCCTCCACTTT. Translating it yields CASSLGSSYNSPLHF.